This T cell receptor beta chain derives from a study of cytomegalovirus exposure and HLA in healthy donors. Study-level points and caveats: An assumption of roughly uniform sequencing depth across donors underlay the presence/absence analyses.

60 Vbeta and 13 Jbeta primers were used in PCR. Here immunoSEQ multiplex PCR was the method, and the copy in TCRdb shows in-frame clones only, minus some. The table has approximately 150,000 clones, just under 80% seen once. With respect to this clone: Antigen unknown.

V was pared by 2 bases and J by 5 bases, with 7 bases between. This CDR3 comprises 13 residues. Per germline, CDR1 SGHTA and CDR2 FQGTGA. This clonotype was obtained from a woman aged 50 to 65 in good health and CMV-seronegative. The sequencing sample was made of PBMCs. The chain couples TRBV7-3 to TRBJ1-5; the D is unclear. CDR3 amino acids: CASSLERDQPQHF. Here the CDR3 DNA reads TGTGCCAGCAGCTTAGAGAGGGATCAGCCCCAGCATTTT. The full variable domain, in which reference TRBV7-3 and TRBJ1-5 provide the parts outside the CDR3, is GAGVSQTPSNKVTEKGKYVELRCDPISGHTALYWYRQSLGQGPEFLIYFQGTGAADDSGLPNDRFFAVRPEGSVSTLKIQRTERGDSAVYLCASSLERDQPQHFGDGTRLSIL.